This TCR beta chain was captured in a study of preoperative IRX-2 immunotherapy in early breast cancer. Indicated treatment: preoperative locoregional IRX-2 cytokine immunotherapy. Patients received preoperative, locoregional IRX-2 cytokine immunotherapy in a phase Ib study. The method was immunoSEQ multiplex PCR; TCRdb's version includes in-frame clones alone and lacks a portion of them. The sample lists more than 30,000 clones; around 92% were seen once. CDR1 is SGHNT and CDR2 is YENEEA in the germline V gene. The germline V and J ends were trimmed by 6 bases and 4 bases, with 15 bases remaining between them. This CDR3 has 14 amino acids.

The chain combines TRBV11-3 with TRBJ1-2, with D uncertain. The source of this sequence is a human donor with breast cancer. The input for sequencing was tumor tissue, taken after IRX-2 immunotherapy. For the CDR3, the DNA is TGTGCCAGCAGTCCCGGGCTTTCGATCTATGGCTACACCTTC. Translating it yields CASSPGLSIYGYTF.